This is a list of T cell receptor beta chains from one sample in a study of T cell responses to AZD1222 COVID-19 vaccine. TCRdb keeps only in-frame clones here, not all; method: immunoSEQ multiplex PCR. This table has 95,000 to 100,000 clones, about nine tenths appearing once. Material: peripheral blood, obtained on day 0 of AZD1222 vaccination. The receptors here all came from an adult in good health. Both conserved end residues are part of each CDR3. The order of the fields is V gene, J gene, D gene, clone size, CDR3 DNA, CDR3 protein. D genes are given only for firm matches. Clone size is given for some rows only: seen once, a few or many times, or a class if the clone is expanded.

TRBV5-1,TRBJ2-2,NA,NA,TGCGCCAGCCGTACGAGGTTGACCGGGGAGCTGTTTTTT,CASRTRLTGELFF
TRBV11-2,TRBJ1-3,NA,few,TGTGCCAGCAGCTGGAGGGGTGACACCATATATTTT,CASSWRGDTIYF
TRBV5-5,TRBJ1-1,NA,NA,TGTGCCAGCTCTGTTGGGGGAGGTACTGAAGCTTTCTTT,CASSVGGGTEAFF
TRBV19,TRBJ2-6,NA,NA,TGTGCCAGTAGTGGTCCTGCCCCTGGGGCCAACGTCCTGACTTTC,CASSGPAPGANVLTF
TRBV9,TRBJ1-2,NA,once,TGTGCCAGCAGCGTGGCCCTCGCCGTGGACGGCTACACCTTC,CASSVALAVDGYTF
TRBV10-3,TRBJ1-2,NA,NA,TGTGCCATCAGTGTTGGCCCGGATTACGGAAATGGCTACACCTTC,CAISVGPDYGNGYTF
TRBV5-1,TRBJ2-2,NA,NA,TGCGCCAGCAGCGCCGGGACTGTCACCGGGGAGCTGTTTTTT,CASSAGTVTGELFF
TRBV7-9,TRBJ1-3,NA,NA,TGTGCCAGCTCCTACGGGGACTCTGGAAACACCATATATTTT,CASSYGDSGNTIYF
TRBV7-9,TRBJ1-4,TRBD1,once,TGTGCCAGCAGCCCGGACAGGGCCAAGAATGAAAAACTGTTTTTT,CASSPDRAKNEKLFF
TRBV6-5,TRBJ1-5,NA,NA,TGTGCCAGCAGAGTAAGCGGTCAGCCCCAGCATTTT,CASRVSGQPQHF
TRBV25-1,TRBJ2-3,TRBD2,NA,TGTGCCAGCAAAGAGGAAGCGGGGGGCACAGATACGCAGTATTTT,CASKEEAGGTDTQYF
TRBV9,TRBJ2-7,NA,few,TGTGCCAGCAGCTCAGGGTACGAGCAGTACTTC,CASSSGYEQYF
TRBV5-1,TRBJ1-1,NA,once,TGCGCCAGCAGCCCACCCGTGGGGACGAACACTGAAGCTTTCTTT,CASSPPVGTNTEAFF
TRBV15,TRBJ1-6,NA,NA,TGTGCCACCAGCAGGGTAACGGGATCGGGTTCACCCCTCCACTTT,CATSRVTGSGSPLHF
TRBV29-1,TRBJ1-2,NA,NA,TGCAGCGTTGTGGCCGGATTTAACTATGGCTACACCTTC,CSVVAGFNYGYTF
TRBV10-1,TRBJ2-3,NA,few,TGCGCCAGCAGTGAGCCTAGTGGTGCGGATACGCAGTATTTT,CASSEPSGADTQYF
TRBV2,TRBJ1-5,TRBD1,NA,TGTGCCAGCGCCCGGGACAGGAATCAGCCCCAGCATTTT,CASARDRNQPQHF
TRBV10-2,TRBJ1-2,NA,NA,TGCGCCAGCAGTCCCGGACAAATCTATGGCTACACCTTC,CASSPGQIYGYTF
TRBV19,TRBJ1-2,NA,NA,TGTGCCAGTAGTACCGGCCCGGGAGCGGAGAATGGCTACACCTTC,CASSTGPGAENGYTF
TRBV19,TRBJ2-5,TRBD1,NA,TGTGCCAGTAGGCAACGCGACAGGGGAGGAGAGACCCAGTACTTC,CASRQRDRGGETQYF
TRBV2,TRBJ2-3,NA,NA,TGTGCCAGCAGTGAAGGGGCGCCAGGTACTAGCACAGATACGCAGTATTTT,CASSEGAPGTSTDTQYF
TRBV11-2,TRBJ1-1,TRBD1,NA,TGTGCCAGCAGCTCACAGGGGCCTGAAGCTTTCTTT,CASSSQGPEAFF
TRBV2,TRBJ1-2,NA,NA,TGTGCCAGCACAAGACAGAAATACTATGGCTACACCTTC,CASTRQKYYGYTF
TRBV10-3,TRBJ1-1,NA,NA,TGTGCCATCAGTGATGGCAGTCCGGGACCTGAAGCTTTCTTT,CAISDGSPGPEAFF
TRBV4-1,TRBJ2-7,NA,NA,TGCGCCAGCAGCCAAGATGGGGTAGCAGGGAGCCACGAGCAGTACTTC,CASSQDGVAGSHEQYF
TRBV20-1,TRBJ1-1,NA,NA,TGCAGTGCTAGAGGGGGGACTGAAGCTTTCTTT,CSARGGTEAFF
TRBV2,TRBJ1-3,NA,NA,TGTGCCAGCCTTTCTGAGAGGTTGGAAAACACCATATATTTT,CASLSERLENTIYF
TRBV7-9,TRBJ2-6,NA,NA,TGTGCCAGCAGCTTAGTCCCTGTTTACTCTGGGGCCAACGTCCTGACTTTC,CASSLVPVYSGANVLTF
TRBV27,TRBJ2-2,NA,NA,TGTGCCAGCAACCCGACGGCTAACACCGGGGAGCTGTTTTTT,CASNPTANTGELFF
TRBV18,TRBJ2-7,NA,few,TGTGCCAGCTCACCAGGGGAGGGGGCAAGCGAGCAGTACTTC,CASSPGEGASEQYF
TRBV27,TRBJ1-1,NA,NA,TGTGCCAGCATCGTCCCTGAAGCTTTCTTT,CASIVPEAFF
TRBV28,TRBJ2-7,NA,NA,TGTGCCAGCAGTTTACAGAGTTTGGGGTCCTACGAGCAGTACTTC,CASSLQSLGSYEQYF
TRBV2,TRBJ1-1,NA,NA,TGTGCCAGCAGGGAGGTGGGGAACACTGAAGCTTTCTTT,CASREVGNTEAFF
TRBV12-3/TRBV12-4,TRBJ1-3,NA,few,TGTGCCAGCAGCCACGGAAACACCATATATTTT,CASSHGNTIYF
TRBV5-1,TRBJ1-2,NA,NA,TGCGCCAGCAGCTCTCCCGGCCCTCTCAACTATGGCTACACCTTC,CASSSPGPLNYGYTF
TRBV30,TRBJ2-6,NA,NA,TGTGCCTGGACGTACTCTGGGGCCAACGTCCTGACTTTC,CAWTYSGANVLTF
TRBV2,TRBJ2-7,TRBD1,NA,TGTGCCAGCAGGGCCGGGACAGGGGAGTGGGGCGAGCAGTACTTC,CASRAGTGEWGEQYF
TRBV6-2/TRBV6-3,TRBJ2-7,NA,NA,TGTGCCAGCAGTTACTACGGTGGGAGCTCCTACGAGCAGTACTTC,CASSYYGGSSYEQYF
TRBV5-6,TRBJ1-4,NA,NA,TGTGCCAGCAGCTTAGGGCAGGGGCCTGAAAAACTGTTTTTT,CASSLGQGPEKLFF
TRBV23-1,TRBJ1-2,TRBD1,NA,TGCGCCAGCAGTCACAAAGACAGGGCCCGGGGCTACACCTTC,CASSHKDRARGYTF
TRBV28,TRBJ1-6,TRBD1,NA,TGTGCCAGCAGTTTACCCCGGACAGGGTTGAATTCACCCCTCCACTTT,CASSLPRTGLNSPLHF
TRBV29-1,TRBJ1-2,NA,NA,TGCAGCGTTGTTGTTACGACGGAATATGGCTACACCTTC,CSVVVTTEYGYTF
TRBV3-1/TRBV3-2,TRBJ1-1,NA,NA,TGTGCCAGCAGCCAAACCAGGGGAGAAGCTTTCTTT,CASSQTRGEAFF
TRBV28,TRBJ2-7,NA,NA,TGTGCCAGCAGTTTGTTGGGGGCGGTTTACACCTACGAGCAGTACTTC,CASSLLGAVYTYEQYF
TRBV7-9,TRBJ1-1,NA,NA,TGTGCCAGCAGCTTAGCAGGATCAGGGGCAGCTTTCTTT,CASSLAGSGAAFF
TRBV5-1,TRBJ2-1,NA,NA,TGCGCCAGCAGCTGGGCAGACAGGCCTTACAATGAGCAGTTCTTC,CASSWADRPYNEQFF